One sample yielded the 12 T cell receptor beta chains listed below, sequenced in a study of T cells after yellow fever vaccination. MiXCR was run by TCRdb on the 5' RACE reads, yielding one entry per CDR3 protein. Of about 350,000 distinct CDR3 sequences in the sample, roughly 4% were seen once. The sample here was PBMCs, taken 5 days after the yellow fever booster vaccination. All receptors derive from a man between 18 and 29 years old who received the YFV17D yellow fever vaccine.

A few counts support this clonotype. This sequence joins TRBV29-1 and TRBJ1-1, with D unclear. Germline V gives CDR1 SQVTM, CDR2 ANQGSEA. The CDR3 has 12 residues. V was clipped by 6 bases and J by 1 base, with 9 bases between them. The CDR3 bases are TGCAGCGTCACTCCAGGGAACACTGAAGCTTTCTTT. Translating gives CSVTPGNTEAFF.

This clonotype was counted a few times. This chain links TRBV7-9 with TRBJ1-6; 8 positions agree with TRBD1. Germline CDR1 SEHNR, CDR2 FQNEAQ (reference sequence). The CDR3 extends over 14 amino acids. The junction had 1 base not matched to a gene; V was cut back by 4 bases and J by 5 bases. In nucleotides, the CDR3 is TGTGCCAGCAGCTCGGACAGGGATAATTCACCCCTCCACTTT. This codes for CASSSDRDNSPLHF.

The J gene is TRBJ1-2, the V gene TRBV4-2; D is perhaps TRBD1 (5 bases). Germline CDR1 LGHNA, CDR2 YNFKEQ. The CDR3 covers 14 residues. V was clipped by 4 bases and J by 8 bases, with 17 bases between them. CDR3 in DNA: TGTGCCAGCAGCCCGTCGGGTAGGGGTAGGGGCTACACCTTC. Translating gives CASSPSGRGRGYTF.

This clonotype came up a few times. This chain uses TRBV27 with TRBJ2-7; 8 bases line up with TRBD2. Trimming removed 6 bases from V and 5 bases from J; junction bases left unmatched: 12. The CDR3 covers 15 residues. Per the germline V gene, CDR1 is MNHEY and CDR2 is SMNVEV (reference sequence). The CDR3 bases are TGTGCCAGCAGCCCCGGGGGGGCCGGTGTCCACGAGCAGTACGTC. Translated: CASSPGGAGVHEQYV.

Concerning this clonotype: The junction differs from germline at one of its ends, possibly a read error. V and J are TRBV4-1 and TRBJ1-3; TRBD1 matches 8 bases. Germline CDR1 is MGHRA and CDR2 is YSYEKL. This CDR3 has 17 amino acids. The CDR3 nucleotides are TGCGCCAGCAGCCAAGATACAGGGGGAAGTTCTGTAAACACCATATATTTT. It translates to CASSQDTGGSSVNTIYF.

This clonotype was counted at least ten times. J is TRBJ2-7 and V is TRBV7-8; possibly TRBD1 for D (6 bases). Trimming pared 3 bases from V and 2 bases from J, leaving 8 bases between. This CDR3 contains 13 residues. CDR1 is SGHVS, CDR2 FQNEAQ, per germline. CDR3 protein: CASSLGQPYEQYF. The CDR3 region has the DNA TGTGCCAGCAGCTTGGGACAACCCTACGAGCAGTACTTC.

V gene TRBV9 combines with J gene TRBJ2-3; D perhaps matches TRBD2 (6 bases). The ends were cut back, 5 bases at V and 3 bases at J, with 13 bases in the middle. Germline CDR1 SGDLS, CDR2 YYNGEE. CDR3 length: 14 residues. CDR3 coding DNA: TGTGCCAGCAGGCGGGGCGCGGGAACAGATACGCAGTATTTT. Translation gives CASRRGAGTDTQYF.

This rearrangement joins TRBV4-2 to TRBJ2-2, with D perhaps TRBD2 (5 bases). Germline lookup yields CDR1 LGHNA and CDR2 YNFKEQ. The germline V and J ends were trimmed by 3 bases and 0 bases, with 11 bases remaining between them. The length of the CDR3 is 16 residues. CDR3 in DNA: TGTGCCAGCAGCCAGGCCAATAGCGCGAACACCGGGGAGCTGTTTTTT. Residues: CASSQANSANTGELFF.

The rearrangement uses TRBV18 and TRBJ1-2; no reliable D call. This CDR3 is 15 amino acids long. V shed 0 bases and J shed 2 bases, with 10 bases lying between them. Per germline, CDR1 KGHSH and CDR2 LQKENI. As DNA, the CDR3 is TGTGCCAGCTCACCACCCCCAGATTGGAACTATGGCTACACCTTC. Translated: CASSPPPDWNYGYTF.

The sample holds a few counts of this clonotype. The CDR3 region has the DNA TGTGCCAGTAGGACCCAGGGCGGCGGCGAGCAGTACTTC. Translated, it gives CASRTQGGGEQYF. This sequence joins TRBV19 and TRBJ2-7, with TRBD1 as a possible D gene (5 bases). The CDR3 is 13 amino acids. V lost 6 bases and J lost 6, with 15 bases in between. From germline, CDR1 is LNHDA and CDR2 SQIVND (reference sequence).

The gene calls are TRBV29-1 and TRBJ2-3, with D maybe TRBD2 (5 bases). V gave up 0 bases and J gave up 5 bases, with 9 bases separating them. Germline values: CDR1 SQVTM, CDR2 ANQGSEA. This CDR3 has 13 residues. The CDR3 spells CSVEDLEGDTQYF. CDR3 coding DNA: TGCAGCGTTGAAGATCTTGAGGGAGATACGCAGTATTTT.

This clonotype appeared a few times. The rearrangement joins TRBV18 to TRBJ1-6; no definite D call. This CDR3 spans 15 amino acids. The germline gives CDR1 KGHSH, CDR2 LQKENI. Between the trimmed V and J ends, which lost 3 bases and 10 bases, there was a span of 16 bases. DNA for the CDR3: TGTGCCAGCTCACCCACGTCACAGTCGGGCTCACCCCTCCACTTT. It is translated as CASSPTSQSGSPLHF.